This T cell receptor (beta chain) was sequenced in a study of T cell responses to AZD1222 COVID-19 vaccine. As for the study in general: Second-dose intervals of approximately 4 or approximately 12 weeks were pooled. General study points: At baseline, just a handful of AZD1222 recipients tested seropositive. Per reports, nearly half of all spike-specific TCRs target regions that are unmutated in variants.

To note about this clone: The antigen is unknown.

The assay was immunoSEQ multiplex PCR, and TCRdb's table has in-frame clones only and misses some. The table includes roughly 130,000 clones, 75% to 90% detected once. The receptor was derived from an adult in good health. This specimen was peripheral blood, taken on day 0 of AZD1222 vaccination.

The CDR3 here is CASSQLAGVPNEQFF. DNA for the CDR3: TGCGCCAGCAGCCAACTAGCGGGAGTTCCAAATGAGCAGTTCTTC. The chain combines TRBV4-3 with TRBJ2-1, with 10 nucleotides matching TRBD2. Looked up from germline, CDR1 is LGHNA and CDR2 is YSLEER. After removal of 2 bases from V and 7 bases from J, the junction contained 5 bases not matched to a gene. This CDR3 contains 15 residues.